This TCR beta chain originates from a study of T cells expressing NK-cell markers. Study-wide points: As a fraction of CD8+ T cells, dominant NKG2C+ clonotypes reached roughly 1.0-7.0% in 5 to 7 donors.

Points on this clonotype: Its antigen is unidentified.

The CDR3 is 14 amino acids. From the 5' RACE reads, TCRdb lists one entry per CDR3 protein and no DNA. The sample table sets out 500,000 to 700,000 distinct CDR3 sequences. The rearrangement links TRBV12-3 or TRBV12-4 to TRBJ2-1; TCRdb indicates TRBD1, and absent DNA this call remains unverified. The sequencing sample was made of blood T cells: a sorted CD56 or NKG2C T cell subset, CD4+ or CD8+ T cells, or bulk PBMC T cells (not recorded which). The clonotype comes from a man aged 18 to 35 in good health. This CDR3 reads CASSTVTGVNEQFF.